The clone carrying this T cell receptor beta chain was detected once. The target antigen is unknown. Germline CDR1 and CDR2: SGHRS and YFSETQ. CDR3 length: 14 residues. Trimming removed 5 bases from V and 6 bases from J, with 14 bases in between. The record originates from a study of OX40 agonist ivuxolimab in advanced cancers. Across the study: Among those treated, three patients had partial responses, one with hepatocellular carcinoma and two with cutaneous melanoma.

The method was immunoSEQ multiplex PCR; TCRdb's version includes in-frame clones alone and lacks a portion of them. The sample records 70,000 to 85,000 clones, around nine tenths being singletons. Study outcomes and limitations: Antigens targeted by the expanded peripheral T cells were not determined. The average count of expanded clones was higher among CD8+ T cells than among CD4+. Certain nonresponding patients likewise had low normalized T-cell clonal expansion.

The chain has TRBV5-1 and TRBJ2-2; D tentatively reads TRBD1 or TRBD2 (5 bases each). Specimen: CD4+ or CD8+ T cells sorted from blood, collected in a trial of the OX40 agonist ivuxolimab. This sequence was found in an adult with an advanced solid tumor such as melanoma, head and neck, liver or kidney cancer. For the CDR3, the DNA is TGCGCCAGCAGATTCGGGACCTCCGCCGGGGAGCTGTTTTTT. Protein sequence: CASRFGTSAGELFF.